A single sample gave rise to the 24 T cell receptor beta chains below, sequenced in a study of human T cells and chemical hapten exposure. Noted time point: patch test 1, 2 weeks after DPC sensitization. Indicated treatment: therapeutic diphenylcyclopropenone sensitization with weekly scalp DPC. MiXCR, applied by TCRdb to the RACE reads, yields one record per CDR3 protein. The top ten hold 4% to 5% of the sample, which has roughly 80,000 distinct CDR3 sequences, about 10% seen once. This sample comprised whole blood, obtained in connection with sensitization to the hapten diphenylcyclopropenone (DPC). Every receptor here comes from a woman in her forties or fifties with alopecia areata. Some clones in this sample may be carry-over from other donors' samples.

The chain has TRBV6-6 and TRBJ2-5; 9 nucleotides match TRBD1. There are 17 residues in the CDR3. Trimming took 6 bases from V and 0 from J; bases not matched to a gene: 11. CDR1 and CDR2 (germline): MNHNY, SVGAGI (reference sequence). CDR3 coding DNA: TGTGCCAGCAGGACTGGACAGGGGAGGAGGAACCAAGAGACCCAGTACTTC. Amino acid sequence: CASRTGQGRRNQETQYF.

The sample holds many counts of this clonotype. CDR3 loop: CAWSVLLKATEAFF. CDR3 nucleotides: TGTGCCTGGAGTGTTCTCCTTAAGGCCACTGAAGCTTTCTTT. The rearrangement joins TRBV30 to TRBJ1-1; D is ambiguous. V lost 0 bases to trimming and J lost 4 bases, with 12 bases between them. Germline CDR1 reads GTSNPN; CDR2 reads SVGIG (reference sequence). The CDR3 sequence is 14 residues long.

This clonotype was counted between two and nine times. For the CDR3, the DNA is TGTGCCAGCAGTCGGACAGGGGCAACTAATGAAAAACTGTTTTTT. It codes for CASSRTGATNEKLFF. The chain carries TRBV28 and TRBJ1-4; 9 nucleotides line up with TRBD1. This CDR3 contains 15 residues. CDR1 is MDHEN and CDR2 is SYDVKM in the germline V gene. The trim removed 5 bases at V and 0 bases at J, leaving 1 base unmatched.

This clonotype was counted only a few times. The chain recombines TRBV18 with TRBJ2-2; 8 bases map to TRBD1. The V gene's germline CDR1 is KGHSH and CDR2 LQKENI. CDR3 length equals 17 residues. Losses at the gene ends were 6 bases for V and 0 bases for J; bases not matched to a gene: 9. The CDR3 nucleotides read TGTGCCAGCTCGAAAGGGACAGGCTATGCGAACACCGGGGAGCTGTTTTTT. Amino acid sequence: CASSKGTGYANTGELFF.

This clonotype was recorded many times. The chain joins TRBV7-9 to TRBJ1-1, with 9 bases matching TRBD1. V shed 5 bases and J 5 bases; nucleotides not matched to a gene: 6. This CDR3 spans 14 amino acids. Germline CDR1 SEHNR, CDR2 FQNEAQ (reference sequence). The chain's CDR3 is CASSLTGGRTEAFF. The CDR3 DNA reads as TGTGCCAGCAGCCTCACAGGGGGCCGGACTGAAGCTTTCTTT.

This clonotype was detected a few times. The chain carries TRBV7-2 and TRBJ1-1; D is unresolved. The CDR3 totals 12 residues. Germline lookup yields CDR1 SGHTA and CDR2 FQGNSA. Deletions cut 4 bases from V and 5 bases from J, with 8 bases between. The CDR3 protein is CASSSGMTEAFF. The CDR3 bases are TGTGCCAGCAGCTCCGGGATGACTGAAGCTTTCTTT.

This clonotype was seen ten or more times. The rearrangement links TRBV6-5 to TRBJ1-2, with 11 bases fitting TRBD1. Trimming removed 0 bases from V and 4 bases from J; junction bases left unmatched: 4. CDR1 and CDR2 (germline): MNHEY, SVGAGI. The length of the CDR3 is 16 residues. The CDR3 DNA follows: TGTGCCAGCAGTTACTCTAGGACAGGGGGCGGCTATGGCTACACCTTC. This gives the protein CASSYSRTGGGYGYTF.

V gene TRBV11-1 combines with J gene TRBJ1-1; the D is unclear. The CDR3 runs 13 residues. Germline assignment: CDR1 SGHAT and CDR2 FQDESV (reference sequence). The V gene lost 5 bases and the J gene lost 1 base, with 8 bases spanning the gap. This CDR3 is CASSLSKNTEAFF. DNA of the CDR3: TGTGCCAGCAGCCTCAGCAAGAACACTGAAGCTTTCTTT.

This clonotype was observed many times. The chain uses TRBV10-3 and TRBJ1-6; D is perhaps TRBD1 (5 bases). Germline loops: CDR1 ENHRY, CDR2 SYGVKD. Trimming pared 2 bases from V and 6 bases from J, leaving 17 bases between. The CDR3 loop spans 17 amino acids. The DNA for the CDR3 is TGTGCCATCAGTGAGACGTTGGAGGGGCTGCTTAATTCACCCCTCCACTTT. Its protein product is CAISETLEGLLNSPLHF.

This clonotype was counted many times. CDR3 sequence: CASSQDLAASNQPQHF. The CDR3 DNA is TGTGCCAGCAGCCAAGATCTGGCAGCCTCCAATCAGCCCCAGCATTTT. The V gene is TRBV4-2, the J gene TRBJ1-5; no definite D call. Germline CDR1 LGHNA, CDR2 YNFKEQ. CDR3 length equals 16 residues. Between the trimmed V and J ends, which lost 0 bases and 3 bases, there was a span of 12 bases.

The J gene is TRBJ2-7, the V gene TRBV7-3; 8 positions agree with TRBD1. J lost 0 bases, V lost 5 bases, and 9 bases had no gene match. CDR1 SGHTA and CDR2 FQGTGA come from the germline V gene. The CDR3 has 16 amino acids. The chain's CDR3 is CASSPGQGSSSYEQYF. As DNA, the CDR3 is TGTGCCAGCAGCCCTGGACAGGGTTCCAGCTCCTACGAGCAGTACTTC.

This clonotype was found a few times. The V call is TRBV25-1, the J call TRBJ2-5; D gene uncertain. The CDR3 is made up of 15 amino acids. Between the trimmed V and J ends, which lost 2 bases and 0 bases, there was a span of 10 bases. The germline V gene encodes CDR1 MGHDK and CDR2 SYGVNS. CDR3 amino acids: CASSEELPYQETQYF. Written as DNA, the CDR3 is TGTGCCAGCAGTGAAGAGCTACCGTACCAAGAGACCCAGTACTTC.

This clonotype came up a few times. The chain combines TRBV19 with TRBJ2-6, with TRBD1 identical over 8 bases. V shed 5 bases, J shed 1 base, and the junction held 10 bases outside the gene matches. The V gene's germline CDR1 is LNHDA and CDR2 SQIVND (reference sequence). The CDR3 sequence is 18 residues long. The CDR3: CASSGRNRGTSGANVLTF. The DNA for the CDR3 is TGTGCCAGTAGTGGGCGGAACAGGGGGACGTCTGGGGCCAACGTCCTGACTTTC. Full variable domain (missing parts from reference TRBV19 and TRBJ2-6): DGGITQSPKYLFRKEGQNVTLSCEQNLNHDAMYWYRQDPGQGLRLIYYSQIVNDFQKGDIAEGYSVSREKKESFPLTVTSAQKNPTAFYLCASSGRNRGTSGANVLTFGAGSRLTVL.

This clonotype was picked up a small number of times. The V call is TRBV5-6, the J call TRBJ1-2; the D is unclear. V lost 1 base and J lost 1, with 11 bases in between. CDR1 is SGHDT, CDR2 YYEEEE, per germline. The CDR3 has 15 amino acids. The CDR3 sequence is CASSLWAGHNYGYTF. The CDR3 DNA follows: TGTGCCAGCAGCTTGTGGGCAGGCCATAACTATGGCTACACCTTC.

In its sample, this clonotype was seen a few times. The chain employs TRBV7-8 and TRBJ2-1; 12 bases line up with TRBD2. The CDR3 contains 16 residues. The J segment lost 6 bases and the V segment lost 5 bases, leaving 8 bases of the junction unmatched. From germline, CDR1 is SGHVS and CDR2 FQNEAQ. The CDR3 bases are TGTGCCAGCAGCAAAAGGACTAGCGGGAATGCCAATGAGCAGTTCTTC. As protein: CASSKRTSGNANEQFF.

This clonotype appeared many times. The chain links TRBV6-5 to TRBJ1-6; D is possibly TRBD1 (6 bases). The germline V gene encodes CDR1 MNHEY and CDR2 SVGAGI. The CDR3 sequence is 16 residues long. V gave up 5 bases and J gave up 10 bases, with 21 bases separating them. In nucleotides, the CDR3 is TGTGCCAGCAGTGATCCCGGGGGCCGGTATGACTCACCCCTCCACTTT. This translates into CASSDPGGRYDSPLHF.

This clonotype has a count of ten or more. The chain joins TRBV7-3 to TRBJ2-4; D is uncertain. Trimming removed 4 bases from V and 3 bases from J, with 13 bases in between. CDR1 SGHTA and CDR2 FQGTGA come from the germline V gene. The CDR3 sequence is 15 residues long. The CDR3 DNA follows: TGTGCCAGCAGCTCGCCTGACAATTACAAAAACATTCAGTACTTC. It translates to CASSSPDNYKNIQYF.

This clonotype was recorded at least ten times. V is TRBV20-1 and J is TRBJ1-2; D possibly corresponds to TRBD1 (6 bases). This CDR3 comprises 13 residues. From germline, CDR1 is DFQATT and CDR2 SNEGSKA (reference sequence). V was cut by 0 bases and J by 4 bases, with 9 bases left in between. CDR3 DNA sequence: TGCAGTGCTAGAGACAGGGGAATCTATGGCTACACCTTC. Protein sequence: CSARDRGIYGYTF.

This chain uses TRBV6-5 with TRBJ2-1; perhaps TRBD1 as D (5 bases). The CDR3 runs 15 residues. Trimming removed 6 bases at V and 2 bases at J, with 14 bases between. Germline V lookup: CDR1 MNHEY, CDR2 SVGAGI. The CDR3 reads CASRDEQAPYNEQFF. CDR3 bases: TGTGCCAGCAGGGACGAACAGGCACCCTACAATGAGCAGTTCTTC.

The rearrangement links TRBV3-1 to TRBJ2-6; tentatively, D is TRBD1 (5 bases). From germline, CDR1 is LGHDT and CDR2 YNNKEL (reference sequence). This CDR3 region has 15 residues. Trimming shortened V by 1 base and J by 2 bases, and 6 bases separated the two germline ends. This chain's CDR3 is CASSQARAGANVLTF. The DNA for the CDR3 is TGTGCCAGCAGCCAAGCCAGGGCTGGGGCCAACGTCCTGACTTTC.

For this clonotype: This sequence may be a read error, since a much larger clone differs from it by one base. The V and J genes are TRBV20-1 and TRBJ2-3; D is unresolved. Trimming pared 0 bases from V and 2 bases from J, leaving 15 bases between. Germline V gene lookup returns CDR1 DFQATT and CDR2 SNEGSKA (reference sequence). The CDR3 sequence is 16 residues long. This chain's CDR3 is CSAREFPTNDTDTQYF. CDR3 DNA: TGCAGTGCTAGAGAGTTCCCAACAAACGACACAGATACGCAGTATTTT.

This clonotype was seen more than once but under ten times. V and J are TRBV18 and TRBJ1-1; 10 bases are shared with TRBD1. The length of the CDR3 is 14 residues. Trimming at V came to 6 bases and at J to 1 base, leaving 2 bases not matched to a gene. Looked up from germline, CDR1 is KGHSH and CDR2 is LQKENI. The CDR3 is CASSRTGGNTEAFF. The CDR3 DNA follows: TGTGCCAGCTCCCGGACAGGGGGGAACACTGAAGCTTTCTTT.

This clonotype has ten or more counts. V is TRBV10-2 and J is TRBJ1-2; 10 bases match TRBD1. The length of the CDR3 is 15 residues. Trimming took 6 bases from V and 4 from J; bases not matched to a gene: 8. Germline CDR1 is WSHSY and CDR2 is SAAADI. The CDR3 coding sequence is TGCGCCAGCAGGGAGGCGACAGGGGGCGTCTATGGCTACACCTTC. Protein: CASREATGGVYGYTF.

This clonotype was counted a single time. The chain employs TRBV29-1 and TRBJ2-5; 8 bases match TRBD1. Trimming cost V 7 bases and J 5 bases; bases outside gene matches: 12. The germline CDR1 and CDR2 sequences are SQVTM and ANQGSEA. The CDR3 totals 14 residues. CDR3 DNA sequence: TGCAGCGGTATGGACACAGGGGGGAGTGAGACCCAGTACTTC. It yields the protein CSGMDTGGSETQYF.